The sequence of this T cell receptor (beta chain) was determined in a study of early T cells in non-severe SARS-CoV-2 infection. Study information: From unsorted whole blood, bulk RNA was sequenced, and the chains remained unpaired. Overall study results and limits: VDJdb matching favored anti-spike CD8 responses, missing private and CD4 specificities.

In the case of this clonotype: The antigen remains undetermined.

Unique molecular identifiers tagged individual cDNA molecules. TCRdb independently ran MiXCR on the 5' RACE reads; one entry per CDR3 protein. The sample lists some 87,000 distinct CDR3 sequences; roughly an eighth were seen once. The V and J ends lost 5 bases and 7 bases respectively, with 11 bases between them. Germline CDR1 SEHNR, CDR2 FQNEAQ (reference sequence). This CDR3 region has 13 residues. Sequencing was done on a sample of whole blood. The chain employs TRBV7-9 and TRBJ2-2; D possibly corresponds to TRBD1 (6 bases). The clonotype was recovered from an adult who was a healthcare worker with PCR-confirmed SARS-CoV-2 infection or an uninfected control (not recorded which). The CDR3 loop reads CASSAQGIGELFF. CDR3 in DNA: TGTGCCAGCAGCGCACAGGGAATCGGGGAGCTGTTTTTT.